Below, 23 T cell receptor beta chains from the same sample are listed, as sequenced in a study of CD8 T cells in ankylosing spondylitis. TCRdb re-called the 5' RACE reads through MiXCR, storing one row per CDR3 protein. Here the sample spans around 220,000 distinct CDR3 sequences, 10% being singletons. Sequencing was carried out using blood, either unsorted or a sorted T cell fraction (not recorded which). The origin of the receptors is a male donor with ankylosing spondylitis or in good health (not recorded which).

This clonotype was counted only a few times. The chain recombines TRBV18 with TRBJ1-5, with D possibly TRBD1 on 6 matching bases. Trimming removed 0 bases at V and 1 base at J, with 7 bases between. Germline loops: CDR1 KGHSH, CDR2 LQKENI. CDR3 length: 15 amino acids. CDR3 loop: CASSPPGQSNQPQHF. In nucleotides, the CDR3 is TGTGCCAGCTCACCACCGGGACAAAGCAATCAGCCCCAGCATTTT.

V and J are TRBV7-3 and TRBJ2-5; TRBD1 matches at 8 bases. The CDR3 length is 14 residues. The trim removed 3 bases at V and 5 bases at J, leaving 5 bases unmatched. Per the germline V gene, CDR1 is SGHTA and CDR2 is FQGTGA. This chain's CDR3 is CASSLDRVSETQYF. The DNA for the CDR3 is TGTGCCAGCAGCTTGGACAGGGTGTCGGAGACCCAGTACTTC.

The J gene is TRBJ1-1, the V gene TRBV21-1; TRBD1, the D gene given by the table, was not confirmed from the DNA. TRBV21-1 is a pseudogene. The CDR3 contains 20 residues. The CDR3 region has the DNA TGTGCCAGCAGCAGCGGGTTAACAGGGTCGTCGATTCCACCGAACACTGAAGCTTTCTTT. Protein: CASSSGLTGSSIPPNTEAFF.

This clonotype was detected many times. The chain is built from TRBV7-9 and TRBJ1-5; no firm D call. Germline CDR1 reads SEHNR; CDR2 reads FQNEAQ (reference sequence). The CDR3 consists of 14 residues. Trimming took off 5 bases at V and 7 bases at J, with 15 bases between the two ends. Here the CDR3 reads CASSNDRKVQPQHF. DNA of the CDR3: TGTGCCAGCAGCAACGACCGTAAAGTACAGCCCCAGCATTTT.

This sequence joins TRBV28 and TRBJ2-1; 12 nucleotides line up with TRBD2. The CDR3 totals 15 residues. The J segment lost 12 bases and the V segment lost 6 bases, leaving 12 bases of the junction unmatched. Per germline, CDR1 MDHEN and CDR2 SYDVKM. CDR3 nucleotides: TGTGCCAGCAGCCGACGACTAGCGGGGGAACGGGCGCAGTTCTTC. This codes for CASSRRLAGERAQFF.

This clonotype was seen repeatedly, ten times or more. The chain recombines TRBV6-1 with TRBJ2-3, with a possible D match to TRBD1 (5 bases). V lost 4 bases, J lost 0 bases, and 8 bases lay in between. Germline CDR1 is MNHNS and CDR2 is SASEGT. The CDR3 loop spans 14 amino acids. The DNA of the CDR3 is TGTGCCAGCAGTGTGGCAGGGAGCACAGATACGCAGTATTTT. Its translation is CASSVAGSTDTQYF.

The chain uses TRBV11-2 and TRBJ2-1, with no clear D. V was pared by 3 bases and J by 9 bases, with 6 bases between. The CDR3 spans 11 residues. Germline V gives CDR1 SGHAT, CDR2 FQNNGV. CDR3 in amino acids: CASSFRAEQFF. CDR3 sequence (DNA): TGTGCCAGCAGCTTTCGAGCTGAGCAGTTCTTC.

This clonotype was observed a few times. The V call is TRBV3-1, the J call TRBJ1-1; D is uncertain. Trimming cost V 4 bases and J 9 bases, with 9 bases left between them. The germline V gene encodes CDR1 LGHDT and CDR2 YNNKEL (reference sequence). This CDR3 spans 11 amino acids. The CDR3 protein is CASSRERQAFF. DNA of the CDR3: TGTGCCAGCAGCCGGGAGAGACAAGCTTTCTTT. Using reference TRBV3-1 and TRBJ1-1 for the parts outside the CDR3, the full variable domain is DTAVSQTPKYLVTQMGNDKSIKCEQNLGHDTMYWYKQDSKKFLKIMFSYNNKELIINETVPNRFSPKSPDKAHLNLHINSLELGDSAVYFCASSRERQAFFGQGTRLTVV.

This clonotype occurred many times. The chain recombines TRBV5-1 with TRBJ1-4; 9 bases align to TRBD1. The CDR3 contains 16 residues. The V gene's germline CDR1 is SGHRS and CDR2 YFSETQ. The ends lost 4 bases at V and 0 bases at J; junction bases unmatched: 4. The CDR3 region is CASSGGQGATNEKLFF. In DNA, the CDR3 is TGCGCCAGCAGCGGGGGACAGGGCGCAACTAATGAAAAACTGTTTTTT.

The rearrangement links TRBV4-2 to TRBJ2-5; 8 bases line up with TRBD1. V lost 9 bases to trimming and J lost 4 bases; unmatched junction nucleotides: 22. Per germline, CDR1 LGHNA and CDR2 YNFKEQ. The CDR3 loop spans 18 amino acids. CDR3 in amino acids: CARGPGLLQGAWVETQYF. The CDR3 DNA reads as TGTGCCAGGGGCCCCGGGTTGCTTCAGGGGGCATGGGTAGAGACCCAGTACTTC.

The chain recombines TRBV20-1 with TRBJ2-3, with TRBD1 matching over 9 bases. With 5 bases clipped from V and 4 bases from J, the junction kept 7 bases outside the gene matches. Looked up from germline, CDR1 is DFQATT and CDR2 is SNEGSKA (reference sequence). CDR3 size: 14 residues. In DNA form, the CDR3 reads TGCAGTGCTCGAACCGGGACAGGGCCAGATACGCAGTATTTT. Protein sequence: CSARTGTGPDTQYF.

This clonotype came up many times. DNA for the CDR3: TGCAGCGCCAAGGAACCGGGGGAGGGGACCGGGGAGCTGTTTTTT. Protein: CSAKEPGEGTGELFF. The chain links TRBV29-1 to TRBJ2-2; TRBD2 aligns across 7 bases. The CDR3 is 15 amino acids. V lost 7 bases and J lost 5; bases outside the gene matches: 13. Germline assignment: CDR1 SQVTM and CDR2 ANQGSEA.

In its sample, this clonotype was seen a few times. The chain recombines TRBV29-1 with TRBJ1-2; 8 bases are a match to TRBD1. The CDR3 extends over 14 amino acids. J was trimmed by 12 bases and V by 5 bases; bases with no gene match: 17. Germline V gene data show CDR1 as SQVTM and CDR2 as ANQGSEA. CDR3: CSVQPTTGDIDDTF. CDR3 in DNA: TGCAGCGTTCAGCCTACGACAGGGGACATCGATGACACCTTC.

This clonotype was seen a handful of times. The rearrangement links TRBV20-1 to TRBJ2-3; D is ambiguous. Between the trimmed V and J ends, which lost 7 bases and 6 bases, there was a span of 14 bases. The CDR3 is 12 amino acids. The germline gives CDR1 DFQATT, CDR2 SNEGSKA (reference sequence). For the CDR3, the DNA is TGCAGTGTTTCTTTCGTTGCGGATACGCAGTATTTT. Translating it yields CSVSFVADTQYF.

This clonotype was recorded many times. The chain carries TRBV6-1 and TRBJ1-2; 8 bases agree with TRBD1. CDR3 length equals 14 residues. V was clipped by 5 bases and J by 8 bases; unmatched bases: 10. The V gene's germline CDR1 is MNHNS and CDR2 SASEGT. In nucleotides, the CDR3 is TGTGCCAGCAGTACCGGACAGGGAGGACGGGGCTACACCTTC. Translation gives CASSTGQGGRGYTF.

This chain joins TRBV20-1 and TRBJ2-7; D could derive from TRBD1 or TRBD2 (6 bases each). V was clipped by 6 bases and J by 5 bases, with 20 bases between them. This CDR3 comprises 14 residues. Germline V gives CDR1 DFQATT, CDR2 SNEGSKA (reference sequence). CDR3 amino acids: CSARREEGVNEQYF. The CDR3 DNA follows: TGCAGTGCCAGAAGGGAGGAGGGGGTCAACGAGCAGTACTTC.

The genes are TRBV6-5 and TRBJ2-7; 9 bases match TRBD2. With 0 bases clipped from V and 5 bases from J, the junction kept 8 bases outside the gene matches. Germline CDR1 is MNHEY and CDR2 is SVGAGI. The CDR3 sequence is 16 residues long. Here the CDR3 DNA reads TGTGCCAGCAGTTACTCGAGTGCGGGGGGGCGCGACGAGCAGTACTTC. It yields the protein CASSYSSAGGRDEQYF.

The chain combines TRBV9 with TRBJ2-1, with 9 nucleotides matching TRBD2. The CDR3 sequence is 15 residues long. Per the germline V gene, CDR1 is SGDLS and CDR2 is YYNGEE. The ends lost 2 bases at V and 4 bases at J; junction bases unmatched: 4. CDR3 DNA: TGTGCCAGCAGCGTTAGCGGGGGAGATTACAATGAGCAGTTCTTC. Its translation: CASSVSGGDYNEQFF.

This sequence joins TRBV5-1 and TRBJ2-3; 7 bases align to TRBD1. CDR1 SGHRS and CDR2 YFSETQ come from the germline V gene. The CDR3 runs 15 residues. Trimming at V came to 4 bases and at J to 0 bases, leaving 5 bases not matched to a gene. The CDR3 nucleotides read TGCGCCAGCAGCCGGACAGGTGCTAGCACAGATACGCAGTATTTT. Its protein is CASSRTGASTDTQYF.

This clonotype occurred many times. This chain uses TRBV12-3 or TRBV12-4 with TRBJ2-3; D is undetermined. The CDR3 loop spans 15 amino acids. Trimming pared 1 base from V and 8 bases from J, leaving 16 bases between. The CDR3 sequence is CASSLEEAVFSTQYF. In DNA form, the CDR3 reads TGTGCCAGCAGTTTAGAAGAGGCAGTTTTCTCTACGCAGTATTTT.

This clonotype was counted only a few times. This rearrangement joins TRBV18 to TRBJ2-7; possibly TRBD1 for D (5 bases). The V end was cut by 2 bases, the J end by 2 bases, with 16 bases between. CDR3 size: 16 residues. CDR1 KGHSH and CDR2 LQKENI come from the germline V gene. The CDR3 sequence: CASSPSEQMTAYEQYF. The CDR3 DNA follows: TGTGCCAGCTCACCATCTGAACAGATGACAGCCTACGAGCAGTACTTC. The full variable domain, its missing parts supplied by reference TRBV18 and TRBJ2-7, is NAGVMQNPRHLVRRRGQEARLRCSPMKGHSHVYWYRQLPEEGLKFMVYLQKENIIDESGMPKERFSAEFPKEGPSILRIQQVVRGDSAAYFCASSPSEQMTAYEQYFGPGTRLTVT.

With regard to this clonotype: The junction and the germline gene differ at one end; a read error may be behind it. The chain combines TRBV24-1 with TRBJ2-1; TRBD1 matches at 9 bases. The CDR3 has 16 amino acids. CDR1 and CDR2 (germline): KGHDR, SFDVKD. For the CDR3, the DNA is TGTGCCACCAGTGATACCGGGACAGGGACAGGGTATGAGCACTTCTTC. Translated: CATSDTGTGTGYEHFF.

V gene TRBV5-6 combines with J gene TRBJ2-7; the D gene is possibly TRBD1 (5 bases). The CDR3 is 15 amino acids. The germline CDR1 and CDR2 sequences are SGHDT and YYEEEE. V was cut by 3 bases and J by 0 bases, with 13 bases left in between. The CDR3 nucleotides are TGTGCCAGCAGCTCACCGGCAGGGCCCTCCTACGAGCAGTACTTC. Translated: CASSSPAGPSYEQYF.